Presented here are 31 T cell receptor beta chains from one specimen sequenced in a study of cytomegalovirus exposure and HLA in healthy donors. Profiling relied on immunoSEQ multiplex PCR, and the TCRdb table lists in-frame clones only, not all of them. The sample lists 150,000 to 200,000 clones, roughly 86% occurring once. The source material was PBMCs. Receptors originate from a man in his late teens or twenties in good health and CMV-seropositive.

This clone was counted once. J is TRBJ2-5 and V is TRBV12-5, with D possibly matching TRBD1 (6 bases). The ends were cut back, 6 bases at V and 11 bases at J, with 16 bases in the middle. The CDR3 has 12 amino acids. Germline-derived CDR1 and CDR2 are LGHNT and FRNRAP. In DNA form, the CDR3 reads TGTGCTAGTGGCCGCGACAGGCGGCATCAGTACTTC. Translating gives CASGRDRRHQYF.

The rearrangement uses TRBV28 and TRBJ2-7; D is ambiguous. The germline gives CDR1 MDHEN, CDR2 SYDVKM. The V end was cut by 5 bases, the J end by 6 bases, with 11 bases between. The CDR3 spans 12 residues. Here the CDR3 DNA reads TGTGCCAGCAGTCCCGGGTTCGTCGAGCAGTACTTC. It specifies CASSPGFVEQYF.

The V and J genes are TRBV9 and TRBJ1-1; 7 nucleotides line up with TRBD1. This CDR3 has 17 amino acids. Germline CDR1 SGDLS, CDR2 YYNGEE. After removal of 4 bases from V and 1 base from J, the junction contained 13 bases not matched to a gene. This CDR3 reads CASSPRGTATGNTEAFF. The CDR3 nucleotides read TGTGCCAGCAGCCCCCGAGGGACAGCCACTGGGAACACTGAAGCTTTCTTT.

The chain links TRBV7-9 to TRBJ2-1; the D gene is possibly TRBD1 (5 bases). V lost 2 bases to trimming and J lost 4 bases, with 15 bases between them. This CDR3 contains 16 residues. The germline V gene has CDR1 SEHNR and CDR2 FQNEAQ (reference sequence). The CDR3 nucleotides are TGTGCCAGCAGCTTAACCCCGGCCAGGGATTACAATGAGCAGTTCTTC. The encoded protein is CASSLTPARDYNEQFF.

The chain has TRBV19 and TRBJ2-5; a possible D gene is TRBD2 (5 bases). V lost 0 bases and J lost 10, with 12 bases in between. The germline gives CDR1 LNHDA, CDR2 SQIVND (reference sequence). The CDR3 spans 13 residues. The CDR3 region has the DNA TGTGCCAGTAGTATAGATCCCCGCAGCGGCCAGTACTTC. This gives the protein CASSIDPRSGQYF.

The rearrangement uses TRBV6-1 and TRBJ2-7; 9 nucleotides match TRBD1. This CDR3 has 14 amino acids. The V and J ends lost 6 bases and 1 base, in that order; junction bases with no gene match: 4. CDR1 MNHNS and CDR2 SASEGT come from the germline V gene. CDR3 in amino acids: CASRTGTGSYEQYF. CDR3 DNA: TGTGCCAGCAGGACCGGGACAGGGTCCTACGAGCAGTACTTC.

The J gene is TRBJ2-3, the V gene TRBV18; a possible D gene is TRBD2 (6 bases). This CDR3 has 15 amino acids. From germline, CDR1 is KGHSH and CDR2 LQKENI. V lost 1 base to trimming and J lost 2 bases, with 10 bases between them. CDR3: CASSPRGVVTDTQYF. CDR3 nucleotides: TGTGCCAGCTCACCACGGGGGGTGGTCACAGATACGCAGTATTTT.

The chain employs TRBV11-1 and TRBJ2-7, with unresolved D. The CDR3 is 19 amino acids. V shed 2 bases and J shed 3 bases, with 26 bases lying between them. CDR1 and CDR2 from the germline V gene are SGHAT and FQDESV (reference sequence). CDR3 residues: CASSLLSPQLPRLYYEQYF. The CDR3 DNA sequence: TGTGCCAGCAGCTTATTGTCACCACAGCTACCCCGGCTCTACTACGAGCAGTACTTC.

This chain uses TRBV2 with TRBJ2-1; TRBD2 matches 13 bases. The trim removed 4 bases at V and 10 bases at J, leaving 7 bases unmatched. This CDR3 comprises 15 residues. Germline V gene lookup returns CDR1 SNHLY and CDR2 FYNNEI. The CDR3 protein is CASSVALAGGQEQFF. CDR3 DNA sequence: TGTGCCAGCAGTGTTGCACTAGCGGGAGGGCAAGAGCAGTTCTTC. Full variable domain (rest looked up from reference TRBV2 and TRBJ2-1): EPEVTQTPSHQVTQMGQEVILRCVPISNHLYFYWYRQILGQKVEFLVSFYNNEISEKSEIFDDQFSVERPDGSNFTLKIRSTKLEDSAMYFCASSVALAGGQEQFFGPGTRLTVL.

V and J are TRBV7-9 and TRBJ2-1; D gene unclear. Germline lookup yields CDR1 SEHNR and CDR2 FQNEAQ (reference sequence). This CDR3 region has 13 residues. Trimming pared 4 bases from V and 1 base from J, leaving 5 bases between. The CDR3 reads CASSSLSYNEQFF. CDR3 DNA sequence: TGTGCCAGCAGCTCTTTATCCTACAATGAGCAGTTCTTC.

Only one count was recorded for this clone. This chain connects TRBV19 to TRBJ2-7; 12 nucleotides line up with TRBD1. This CDR3 region has 13 residues. Germline V gene lookup returns CDR1 LNHDA and CDR2 SQIVND (reference sequence). V was pared by 6 bases and J by 7 bases, with 4 bases of the junction left unmatched. The DNA for the CDR3 is TGTGCCAGTAGCGGGACAGGGGGCAATGAGCAGTACTTC. Its protein product is CASSGTGGNEQYF.

The rearrangement uses TRBV4-1 and TRBJ2-3; TRBD2 agrees at 12 bases. Per germline, CDR1 MGHRA and CDR2 YSYEKL. V dropped 4 bases and J dropped 2; count of bases not matched to a gene: 4. This CDR3 contains 16 residues. The CDR3 is CASSPSGRVLTDTQYF. The CDR3 DNA follows: TGCGCCAGCAGCCCTAGCGGGAGGGTCCTCACAGATACGCAGTATTTT.

V is TRBV7-9 and J is TRBJ2-1; D is perhaps TRBD2 (6 bases). Looked up from germline, CDR1 is SEHNR and CDR2 is FQNEAQ (reference sequence). With 5 bases removed from V and 3 bases from J, the gap between germline ends came to 14 bases. The CDR3 extends over 15 amino acids. CDR3 loop: CASSTDGGVYNEQFF. As DNA, the CDR3 is TGTGCCAGCAGCACGGATGGCGGGGTCTACAATGAGCAGTTCTTC.

This chain joins TRBV10-3 and TRBJ2-3, with TRBD2 matching 8 bases. V trimming: 4 bases; J trimming: 0 bases; junction bases outside the gene matches: 9. CDR3 size: 17 residues. The germline CDR1 and CDR2 sequences are ENHRY and SYGVKD. The CDR3 loop reads CAISASESGRSTDTQYF. In DNA form, the CDR3 reads TGTGCCATCAGTGCGTCCGAAAGCGGGAGAAGCACAGATACGCAGTATTTT.

The DNA of the CDR3 is TGTGCCAGCAGTTCCCCGACTAGCGGGAAACACGAGCAGTACTTC. Translated: CASSSPTSGKHEQYF. The V gene is TRBV6-5, the J gene TRBJ2-7, with TRBD2 matching over 11 bases. J gave up 5 bases and V 4 bases, and 7 bases lay outside the gene matches. The germline V gene has CDR1 MNHEY and CDR2 SVGAGI. CDR3 size: 15 residues.

V is TRBV5-4 and J is TRBJ1-5; 7 bases align to TRBD1. CDR3 length: 16 amino acids. V shed 0 bases and J 1 base; nucleotides not matched to a gene: 4. Germline V lookup: CDR1 SGHNT, CDR2 YYREEE (reference sequence). DNA for the CDR3: TGTGCCAGCAGCTTGGAAGGGGGCGGGAGCAATCAGCCCCAGCATTTT. Residues: CASSLEGGGSNQPQHF.

The count of this clone is one. The rearrangement links TRBV4-1 to TRBJ2-7, with TRBD2 matching over 9 bases. Looked up from germline, CDR1 is MGHRA and CDR2 is YSYEKL. J lost 4 bases, V lost 1 base, and 5 bases had no gene match. CDR3 length: 15 residues. The CDR3 DNA sequence: TGCGCCAGCAGCCAAGGACTAGCGGAGTTATACGAGCAGTACTTC. This sequence encodes CASSQGLAELYEQYF.

The V gene is TRBV28, the J gene TRBJ2-3, with a weak D call TRBD2 (6 bases). Germline V lookup: CDR1 MDHEN, CDR2 SYDVKM. The CDR3 is 15 residues long. With 2 bases removed from V and 2 bases from J, the gap between germline ends came to 11 bases. In DNA, the CDR3 is TGTGCCAGCAGTTTAGGCGGGATGGTCACAGATACGCAGTATTTT. Amino acid sequence: CASSLGGMVTDTQYF.

V and J are TRBV11-2 and TRBJ2-1; D is unresolved. CDR1 and CDR2 from the germline V gene are SGHAT and FQNNGV. This CDR3 contains 16 residues. V was clipped by 3 bases and J by 0 bases, with 12 bases between them. In DNA form, the CDR3 reads TGTGCCAGCAGCTTTATAACGATTAGCTCCTACAATGAGCAGTTCTTC. Encoded protein: CASSFITISSYNEQFF.

The chain joins TRBV6-1 to TRBJ2-1; 11 bases match TRBD2. CDR3 length: 15 amino acids. CDR1 is MNHNS and CDR2 is SASEGT in the germline V gene. J gave up 1 base and V 5 bases, and 1 base lay outside the gene matches. CDR3 sequence reads: CASSTSGSSYNEQFF. CDR3 bases: TGTGCCAGCAGTACTAGCGGGAGTTCCTACAATGAGCAGTTCTTC.

V gene TRBV7-8 combines with J gene TRBJ2-1; tentatively, D is TRBD2 (5 bases). Germline V gene sequence: CDR1 SGHVS, CDR2 FQNEAQ. V lost 3 bases to trimming and J lost 7 bases, with 10 bases between them. CDR3 size: 13 residues. In nucleotides, the CDR3 is TGTGCCAGCAGCTTGACTACTGGGAATGAGCAGTTCTTC. The encoded protein is CASSLTTGNEQFF.

The V gene is TRBV27, the J gene TRBJ2-1, with 10 bases identical to TRBD2. Germline CDR1 MNHEY, CDR2 SMNVEV (reference sequence). There are 15 residues in the CDR3. Unmatched junction bases numbered 4, after V lost 1 base and J lost 7 bases. The CDR3 DNA is TGTGCCAGCAGTTTATGGACTAGCGGCGGAAATGAGCAGTTCTTC. Its protein is CASSLWTSGGNEQFF.

The rearrangement joins TRBV5-5 to TRBJ2-7, with a possible D match to TRBD2 (6 bases). Germline CDR1 reads SGHKS; CDR2 reads YYEKEE (reference sequence). V lost 4 bases, J lost 1 base, and 12 bases lay in between. The CDR3 is 14 amino acids. The CDR3 DNA follows: TGTGCCAGCAGCCACCCAGCGGGTTCCTACGAGCAGTACTTC. This sequence encodes CASSHPAGSYEQYF.

The chain is built from TRBV7-8 and TRBJ2-7; 7 nucleotides agree with TRBD2. In germline, CDR1 is SGHVS, CDR2 FQNEAQ. The CDR3 sequence is 16 residues long. V dropped 1 base and J dropped 0; count of bases not matched to a gene: 6. This CDR3 reads CASSLGAGALSYEQYF. The DNA for the CDR3 is TGTGCCAGCAGCTTAGGGGCGGGAGCCCTCTCCTACGAGCAGTACTTC.

The chain recombines TRBV14 with TRBJ2-7; D is undetermined. CDR1 is SGHDN and CDR2 is FVKESK in the germline V gene. The CDR3 spans 15 residues. V lost 1 base and J 2 bases, leaving 12 bases between the germline ends. CDR3 DNA: TGTGCCAGCAGCCAAGTTGCACGTTCGGCCTACGAGCAGTACTTC. Translating gives CASSQVARSAYEQYF.

Of note for this clone: The same CDR3 can be traced to other DNA sequences in this sample. The chain links TRBV7-9 to TRBJ2-5; 8 bases line up with TRBD1. J was trimmed by 4 bases and V by 4 bases; bases with no gene match: 5. Germline assignment: CDR1 SEHNR and CDR2 FQNEAQ (reference sequence). The CDR3 totals 14 residues. CDR3 amino acids: CASSSGQGRETQYF. The CDR3 coding sequence is TGTGCCAGCAGCTCCGGACAGGGAAGAGAGACCCAGTACTTC. Filled out from reference TRBV7-9 and TRBJ2-5, the complete variable domain reads DTGVSQNPRHKITKRGQNVTFRCDPISEHNRLYWYRQTLGQGPEFLTYFQNEAQLEKSRLLSDRFSAERPKGSFSTLEIQRTEQGDSAMYLCASSSGQGRETQYFGPGTRLLVL.

The chain uses TRBV7-9 and TRBJ2-5; possible D gene TRBD2, 5 bases. This CDR3 contains 17 residues. Trimming cost V 4 bases and J 5 bases, with 23 bases left between them. Germline-derived CDR1 and CDR2 are SEHNR and FQNEAQ (reference sequence). Here the CDR3 DNA reads TGTGCCAGCAGCTCCAACCGAGAGAATCACCGAGGGGAGACCCAGTACTTC. Protein product: CASSSNRENHRGETQYF.

The V and J genes are TRBV4-1 and TRBJ2-2, with 9 bases that match TRBD1. Trimming took 5 bases from V and 3 from J; bases not matched to a gene: 4. This CDR3 region has 15 residues. Per germline, CDR1 MGHRA and CDR2 YSYEKL. This CDR3 is CASSSGQGYTGELFF. CDR3 nucleotides: TGCGCCAGCAGCTCTGGACAGGGGTACACCGGGGAGCTGTTTTTT.

The chain is built from TRBV6-1 and TRBJ1-3, with TRBD1 identical over 9 bases. CDR3 size: 14 residues. With V trimmed by 6 bases and J by 7 bases, 7 bases remained unmatched. Germline assignment: CDR1 MNHNS and CDR2 SASEGT. The chain's CDR3 is CASRMTGGGNTIYF. DNA for the CDR3: TGTGCCAGCAGAATGACAGGGGGGGGGAACACCATATATTTT.

Points on this clone: At one end, the junction sequence differs from germline, possibly due to a read error. The chain uses TRBV7-7 and TRBJ2-1; 10 bases map to TRBD2. The V gene's germline CDR1 is SSHAT and CDR2 FNYEAQ (reference sequence). The CDR3 spans 15 residues. The chain's CDR3 is CASSLELAGHNEQFF. The CDR3 bases are TGTGCTAGCAGCTTAGAACTAGCGGGACACAATGAGCAGTTCTTC.

The rearrangement uses TRBV10-3 and TRBJ2-7, with 8 bases identical to TRBD1. CDR1 ENHRY and CDR2 SYGVKD come from the germline V gene. With V trimmed by 7 bases and J by 5 bases, 16 bases remained unmatched. This CDR3 is built from 16 residues. The CDR3 sequence: CAIKSGRGQGADEQYF. The CDR3 nucleotides read TGTGCCATCAAATCCGGAAGGGGGCAGGGGGCCGACGAGCAGTACTTC.